Shown below are 24 T cell receptor beta chains from a single sample sequenced in a study of T cell changes during pregnancy in multiple sclerosis. Produced via immunoSEQ multiplex PCR; TCRdb's table is partial and in-frame only. The repertoire consists of tens of thousands of clones, with 80% to 90% occurring once and the leading ten covering approximately 0.64%. This specimen consisted of CD4+ T cells from peripheral blood mononuclear cells, obtained in the first trimester of pregnancy. The receptors stem from a female donor with multiple sclerosis, enrolled in a pregnancy study.

This clone was recorded once. The chain uses TRBV29-1 and TRBJ1-1; no definite D call. Germline loops: CDR1 SQVTM, CDR2 ANQGSEA. V was cut by 8 bases and J by 0 bases, with 13 bases left in between. CDR3 length: 13 amino acids. Written as DNA, the CDR3 is TGCAGCTCTCGGGGAGGAATGAACACTGAAGCTTTCTTT. Translation: CSSRGGMNTEAFF.

The rearrangement links TRBV6-1 to TRBJ2-1; possibly TRBD2 for D (6 bases). Germline V CDR1 and CDR2: MNHNS, SASEGT. The CDR3 consists of 14 residues. Trimming removed 7 bases at V and 0 bases at J, with 10 bases between. The CDR3 reads CASTGVSSYNEQFF. In nucleotides, the CDR3 is TGTGCCAGCACGGGGGTGAGCTCCTACAATGAGCAGTTCTTC.

This clone showed up just a few times. The CDR3 spells CASSKQIPGTSGRGNNEQFF. Written as DNA, the CDR3 is TGTGCCAGCAGCAAACAGATACCAGGGACTAGCGGGAGAGGCAACAATGAGCAGTTCTTC. The rearrangement links TRBV5-4 to TRBJ2-1; 14 nucleotides align to TRBD2. CDR1 is SGHNT, CDR2 YYREEE, per germline (reference sequence). The CDR3 is 20 amino acids. The V segment lost 4 bases and the J segment 5 bases; nucleotides outside the gene matches: 17.

The chain uses TRBV4-2 and TRBJ1-5; 8 positions agree with TRBD1. J lost 4 bases, V lost 0 bases, and 5 bases had no gene match. There are 16 residues in the CDR3. Germline V CDR1 and CDR2: LGHNA, YNFKEQ. The CDR3 region is CASSQEWGQENQPQHF. The CDR3 DNA reads as TGTGCCAGCAGCCAAGAATGGGGACAGGAGAATCAGCCCCAGCATTTT.

The chain combines TRBV6-5 with TRBJ1-1, with TRBD1 identical over 12 bases. The V gene's germline CDR1 is MNHEY and CDR2 SVGAGI. V trimming: 6 bases; J trimming: 4 bases; junction bases outside the gene matches: 6. CDR3 length: 15 residues. Here the CDR3 reads CASRGQGAGGTEAFF. The CDR3 DNA is TGTGCCAGCAGGGGACAGGGGGCTGGGGGCACTGAAGCTTTCTTT.

The J gene is TRBJ2-1, the V gene TRBV27; D is unresolved. V was clipped by 4 bases and J by 7 bases, with 5 bases between them. Germline V lookup: CDR1 MNHEY, CDR2 SMNVEV (reference sequence). This CDR3 contains 11 residues. The CDR3 region has the DNA TGTGCCAGCAGTTGGCGGAATGAGCAGTTCTTC. Its translation is CASSWRNEQFF.

The chain couples TRBV28 to TRBJ1-5; the D gene is possibly TRBD1 (5 bases). The germline CDR1 and CDR2 sequences are MDHEN and SYDVKM. This CDR3 has 15 residues. Trimming shortened V by 2 bases and J by 1 base, and 9 bases separated the two germline ends. In DNA form, the CDR3 reads TGTGCCAGCAGTTTACAGGGAATAAGCAATCAGCCCCAGCATTTT. It is translated as CASSLQGISNQPQHF.

V usage is TRBV27 and J usage is TRBJ2-6; D perhaps matches TRBD1 (6 bases). Germline V CDR1 and CDR2: MNHEY, SMNVEV (reference sequence). The CDR3 contains 18 residues. V was shortened by 1 base and J by 0 bases, with 13 bases between the two germline ends. This CDR3 reads CASSLFQGSGSGANVLTF. CDR3 coding DNA: TGTGCCAGCAGTTTATTCCAGGGGAGTGGCTCTGGGGCCAACGTCCTGACTTTC.

The chain couples TRBV19 to TRBJ2-7, with 9 bases lining up with TRBD2. The CDR3 sequence is 13 residues long. Per germline, CDR1 LNHDA and CDR2 SQIVND (reference sequence). The V segment lost 4 bases and the J segment 3 bases; nucleotides outside the gene matches: 1. DNA for the CDR3: TGTGCCAGTAGTAATAGCGGGAGCTACGAGCAGTACTTC. It specifies CASSNSGSYEQYF.

The chain joins TRBV4-1 to TRBJ2-2; D might be TRBD1 (6 bases). Germline loops: CDR1 MGHRA, CDR2 YSYEKL. The CDR3 spans 15 residues. Between the trimmed V and J ends, which lost 1 base and 6 bases, there was a span of 12 bases. The CDR3 spells CASSQVSQGAGELFF. CDR3 coding DNA: TGCGCCAGCAGCCAAGTCTCACAGGGTGCCGGGGAGCTGTTTTTT.

The gene calls are TRBV6-5 and TRBJ1-2; tentative D call: TRBD1 (5 bases). CDR3 length equals 15 residues. V dropped 2 bases and J dropped 0 bases, with 10 bases sitting between them. Germline values: CDR1 MNHEY, CDR2 SVGAGI. The CDR3 here is CASSYKGQANYGYTF. CDR3 in DNA: TGTGCCAGCAGTTACAAGGGGCAGGCTAACTATGGCTACACCTTC.

The chain carries TRBV29-1 and TRBJ2-7, with 7 positions matching TRBD1. V shed 8 bases and J 3 bases; nucleotides not matched to a gene: 4. The CDR3 extends over 11 amino acids. Germline V gene data show CDR1 as SQVTM and CDR2 as ANQGSEA. The CDR3 here is CSTRTGYEQYF. The CDR3 coding sequence is TGCAGCACCCGGACAGGCTACGAGCAGTACTTC.

This sequence joins TRBV7-9 and TRBJ1-2; 9 bases are shared with TRBD1. Trimming at V came to 0 bases and at J to 0 bases, leaving 8 bases not matched to a gene. Per the germline V gene, CDR1 is SEHNR and CDR2 is FQNEAQ (reference sequence). The CDR3 has 18 residues. CDR3 in amino acids: CASSLARQGVSTNYGYTF. Here the CDR3 DNA reads TGTGCCAGCAGCTTAGCGCGACAGGGGGTATCGACTAACTATGGCTACACCTTC.

The V and J genes are TRBV14 and TRBJ2-1; 11 nucleotides align to TRBD2. The CDR3 sequence is 15 residues long. The trim removed 4 bases at V and 10 bases at J, leaving 9 bases unmatched. In germline, CDR1 is SGHDN, CDR2 FVKESK. The CDR3 nucleotides are TGTGCCAGCAGCCCTTGGACTAGCGGGTTTCGGGAGCAGTTCTTC. This codes for CASSPWTSGFREQFF.

The chain uses TRBV7-9 and TRBJ2-6, with unresolved D. CDR1 is SEHNR and CDR2 is FQNEAQ in the germline V gene (reference sequence). V lost 8 bases and J lost 6, with 11 bases in between. This CDR3 has 13 residues. The CDR3 region has the DNA TGTGCCAGCGGCCTTCGTGCGGCCAACGTCCTGACTTTC. Protein sequence: CASGLRAANVLTF.

This chain connects TRBV19 to TRBJ2-1; 9 bases map to TRBD2. The ends lost 3 bases at V and 5 bases at J; junction bases unmatched: 8. The germline V gene has CDR1 LNHDA and CDR2 SQIVND (reference sequence). This CDR3 is 16 amino acids long. The chain's CDR3 is CASSMIGSGSNNEQFF. CDR3 bases: TGTGCCAGTAGTATGATTGGTAGCGGGAGTAACAATGAGCAGTTCTTC.

The J gene is TRBJ1-1, the V gene TRBV4-1; D gene unclear. Germline V gene lookup returns CDR1 MGHRA and CDR2 YSYEKL. This CDR3 has 15 amino acids. Trimming cost V 0 bases and J 4 bases, with 12 bases left between them. The CDR3 DNA is TGCGCCAGCAGCCAAGAAGGACTAGTGAGCACTGAAGCTTTCTTT. Protein sequence: CASSQEGLVSTEAFF.

The chain joins TRBV27 to TRBJ1-5; TRBD1 matches at 8 bases. This CDR3 region has 15 residues. The ends lost 6 bases at V and 4 bases at J; junction bases unmatched: 8. CDR1 and CDR2 (germline): MNHEY, SMNVEV (reference sequence). The CDR3 here is CASSRKDRVNQPQHF. CDR3 bases: TGTGCCAGCAGCCGTAAGGACAGGGTTAATCAGCCCCAGCATTTT.

The genes are TRBV7-2 and TRBJ2-3; 8 bases match TRBD2. With V trimmed by 5 bases and J by 0 bases, 7 bases remained unmatched. Germline CDR1 SGHTA, CDR2 FQGNSA. This CDR3 is built from 16 residues. CDR3 loop: CASSLLRTSSTDTQYF. In nucleotides, the CDR3 is TGTGCCAGCAGCCTTCTCAGGACTAGCAGCACAGATACGCAGTATTTT.

The chain recombines TRBV6-6 with TRBJ2-7; D unclear. Trimming took off 4 bases at V and 4 bases at J, with 8 bases between the two ends. There are 12 residues in the CDR3. CDR1 and CDR2 from the germline V gene are MNHNY and SVGAGI (reference sequence). DNA of the CDR3: TGTGCCAGCAGTTCTTCCAGGTACGAGCAGTACTTC. Protein sequence: CASSSSRYEQYF.

The J gene is TRBJ1-1, the V gene TRBV28; 8 nucleotides align to TRBD1. The length of the CDR3 is 15 residues. In germline, CDR1 is MDHEN, CDR2 SYDVKM. V shed 6 bases, J shed 5 bases, and the junction held 11 bases outside the gene matches. CDR3 DNA sequence: TGTGCCAGCAGCCCCCTGACAGGGGAGGGAACTGAAGCTTTCTTT. It translates to CASSPLTGEGTEAFF.

The chain uses TRBV7-2 and TRBJ1-4, with 7 bases aligning to TRBD1. The trim removed 3 bases at V and 8 bases at J, leaving 6 bases unmatched. The CDR3 is made up of 14 amino acids. Germline-derived CDR1 and CDR2 are SGHTA and FQGNSA. CDR3 residues: CASSFRGGWEKLFF. CDR3 in DNA: TGTGCCAGCAGCTTCAGAGGGGGCTGGGAAAAACTGTTTTTT.

The chain carries TRBV5-1 and TRBJ2-3, with D uncertain. The CDR3 contains 15 residues. Trimming pared 1 base from V and 2 bases from J, leaving 11 bases between. Germline V lookup: CDR1 SGHRS, CDR2 YFSETQ. CDR3 DNA sequence: TGCGCCAGCAGCTTGTTAGTCGTAAACACAGATACGCAGTATTTT. As protein: CASSLLVVNTDTQYF.

The V gene is TRBV28, the J gene TRBJ1-2, with D unclear. From germline, CDR1 is MDHEN and CDR2 SYDVKM. Deletions cut 5 bases from V and 2 bases from J, with 24 bases between. The CDR3 is made up of 18 amino acids. CDR3 region: CASSPYGVSVGRNYGYTF. DNA of the CDR3: TGTGCCAGCAGTCCCTATGGGGTTTCGGTGGGGAGAAACTATGGCTACACCTTC.